Presented here are 9 T cell receptor beta chains from one specimen sequenced in a study of neoadjuvant anti-PD-1 for oral cavity cancer. Documented time point: after neoadjuvant nivolumab, at surgical resection. Profiling relied on immunoSEQ multiplex PCR, and the TCRdb table lists in-frame clones only, not all of them. Among just over 9,000 clones listed, around three fifths were seen once. Sequencing was performed on PBMCs, taken after nivolumab (anti-PD-1) treatment. The receptor source for this set is a person aged 35-80 years with oral cavity squamous cell carcinoma.

This clone was recorded a few times. The V call is TRBV10-3, the J call TRBJ1-4, with 7 bases matching TRBD1. Trimming removed 6 bases from V and 5 bases from J; junction bases left unmatched: 6. Germline CDR1 and CDR2: ENHRY and SYGVKD. The CDR3 consists of 14 residues. This CDR3 reads CAIRKDRTNEKLFF. The CDR3 coding sequence is TGTGCCATCAGGAAGGACAGGACGAATGAAAAACTGTTTTTT.

This chain uses TRBV18 with TRBJ1-6; 9 bases agree with TRBD1. Germline assignment: CDR1 KGHSH and CDR2 LQKENI. CDR3 length: 15 residues. The J segment lost 9 bases and the V segment lost 4 bases, leaving 7 bases of the junction unmatched. CDR3 amino acids: CASSRTGDRASPLHF. DNA for the CDR3: TGTGCCAGCTCACGCACGGGGGACAGGGCTTCACCCCTCCACTTT.

This CDR3 is CASRQERGNSPEQFF. CDR3 in DNA: TGTGCCAGTCGGCAGGAGCGGGGGAATTCCCCTGAGCAGTTCTTC. The chain employs TRBV19 and TRBJ2-1; 8 bases align to TRBD2. Germline V gives CDR1 LNHDA, CDR2 SQIVND (reference sequence). Trimming cost V 8 bases and J 9 bases; bases outside gene matches: 15. This CDR3 has 15 residues.

The chain recombines TRBV7-8 with TRBJ2-5, with D possibly TRBD2 on 6 matching bases. The germline V and J ends were trimmed by 5 bases and 2 bases, with 15 bases remaining between them. The length of the CDR3 is 15 residues. Germline-derived CDR1 and CDR2 are SGHVS and FQNEAQ. The DNA of the CDR3 is TGTGCCAGCAGCCCAAGGCGGGGATCACAAGAGACCCAGTACTTC. Amino acid sequence: CASSPRRGSQETQYF.

This chain links TRBV5-1 with TRBJ1-2; D is ambiguous. The germline gives CDR1 SGHRS, CDR2 YFSETQ. Trimming took off 7 bases at V and 4 bases at J, with 11 bases between the two ends. The CDR3 runs 12 residues. The CDR3 sequence: CASRNEVYGYTF. The CDR3 DNA reads TGCGCCAGCCGAAATGAAGTCTATGGCTACACCTTC. The whole variable domain, filled in from reference TRBV5-1 and TRBJ1-2, reads KAGVTQTPRYLIKTRGQQVTLSCSPISGHRSVSWYQQTPGQGLQFLFEYFSETQRNKGNFPGRFSGRQFSNSRSEMNVSTLELGDSALYLCASRNEVYGYTFGSGTRLTVV.

The chain couples TRBV5-6 to TRBJ1-4; TRBD1 aligns across 8 bases. V was clipped by 0 bases and J by 7 bases; unmatched bases: 5. Germline CDR1 and CDR2: SGHDT and YYEEEE. This CDR3 spans 15 amino acids. The CDR3 loop is CASSLEGDRTEKLFF. For the CDR3, the DNA is TGTGCCAGCAGCTTGGAGGGGGACAGGACTGAAAAACTGTTTTTT.

The chain combines TRBV7-9 with TRBJ2-7, with D possibly matching TRBD1 (6 bases). The CDR3 covers 12 residues. CDR1 SEHNR and CDR2 FQNEAQ come from the germline V gene (reference sequence). V was trimmed by 5 bases and J by 3 bases, leaving 8 bases between them. CDR3 amino acids: CASSRTDYEQYF. DNA of the CDR3: TGTGCCAGCAGCCGGACAGACTACGAGCAGTACTTC.

The rearrangement uses TRBV30 and TRBJ1-5, with 9 bases identical to TRBD1. Germline trimming cut 2 bases from V and 4 bases from J; bases unmatched to any gene: 9. CDR3 length: 16 residues. Germline V lookup: CDR1 GTSNPN, CDR2 SVGIG (reference sequence). The CDR3: CAWSLLQGARNQPQHF. In DNA form, the CDR3 reads TGTGCCTGGAGTCTGCTACAGGGGGCGAGGAATCAGCCCCAGCATTTT.

CDR3 sequence reads: CASSVDGTRHEQYF. In nucleotides, the CDR3 is TGTGCCAGCAGCGTAGACGGTACCCGTCACGAGCAGTACTTC. The chain has TRBV9 and TRBJ2-7; D ambiguous. The CDR3 contains 14 residues. V dropped 0 bases and J dropped 5 bases, with 12 bases sitting between them. Germline V gene sequence: CDR1 SGDLS, CDR2 YYNGEE.